The clone carrying this T cell receptor beta chain has only one observation. The data stem from a study of blood T cell repertoires in COVID-19. About the study: The United States, Italy and Spain provided the acute and convalescent COVID-19 samples. T cells, B-cell-depleted T cells, or PBMCs provided the cDNA or gDNA that served as material.

Original handling: Reference gene primer amplification in the assay estimated nucleated cell counts. Measured with immunoSEQ multiplex PCR; TCRdb has only the in-frame clones, and not every one. V, J and clone size are taken as reported in that table, and D and trimming were inferred from the DNA itself. Of around 230,000 clones listed, roughly 80% were seen once; the top ten hold 6% to 9.5%. Trimming removed 0 bases at V and 4 bases at J, with 10 bases between. The V gene's germline CDR1 is MGHRA and CDR2 YSYEKL. The CDR3 is 14 residues long. The sequence was obtained from a woman aged 80 or over with acute or convalescent COVID-19. Sequenced input: peripheral blood. This rearrangement joins TRBV4-1 to TRBJ2-7; no firm D call. This CDR3 is CASSQDSPSYEQYF. The CDR3 DNA sequence: TGCGCCAGCAGCCAAGATAGTCCCTCGTACGAGCAGTACTTC.